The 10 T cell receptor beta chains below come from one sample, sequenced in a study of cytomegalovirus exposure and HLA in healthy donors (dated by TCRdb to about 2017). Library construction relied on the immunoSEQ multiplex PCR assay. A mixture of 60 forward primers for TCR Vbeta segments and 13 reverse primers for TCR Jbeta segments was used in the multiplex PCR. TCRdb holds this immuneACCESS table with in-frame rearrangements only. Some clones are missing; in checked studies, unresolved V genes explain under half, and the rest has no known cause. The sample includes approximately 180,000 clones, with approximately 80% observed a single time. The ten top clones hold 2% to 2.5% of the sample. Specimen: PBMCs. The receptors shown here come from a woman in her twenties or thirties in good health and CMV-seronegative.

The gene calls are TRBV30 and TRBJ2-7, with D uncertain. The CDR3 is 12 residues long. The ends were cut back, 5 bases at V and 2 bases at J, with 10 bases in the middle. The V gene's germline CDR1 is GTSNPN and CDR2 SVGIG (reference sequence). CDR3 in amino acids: CAWQSNPYEQYF. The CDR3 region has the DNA TGTGCCTGGCAGTCCAATCCCTACGAGCAGTACTTC.

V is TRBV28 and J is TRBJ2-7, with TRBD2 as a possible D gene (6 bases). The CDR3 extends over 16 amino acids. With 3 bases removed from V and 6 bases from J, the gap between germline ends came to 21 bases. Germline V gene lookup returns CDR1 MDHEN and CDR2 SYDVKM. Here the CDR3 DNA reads TGTGCCAGCAGTTTTTCGCTCACCTGGGGGGTCGGCGAGCAGTACTTC. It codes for CASSFSLTWGVGEQYF.

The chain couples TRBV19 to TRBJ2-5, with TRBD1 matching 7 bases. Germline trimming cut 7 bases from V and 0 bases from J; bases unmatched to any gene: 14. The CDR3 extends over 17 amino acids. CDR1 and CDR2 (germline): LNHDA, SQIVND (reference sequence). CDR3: CASTPRAGGRYQETQYF. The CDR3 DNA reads TGTGCCAGTACCCCCCGGGCAGGGGGTCGATACCAAGAGACCCAGTACTTC.

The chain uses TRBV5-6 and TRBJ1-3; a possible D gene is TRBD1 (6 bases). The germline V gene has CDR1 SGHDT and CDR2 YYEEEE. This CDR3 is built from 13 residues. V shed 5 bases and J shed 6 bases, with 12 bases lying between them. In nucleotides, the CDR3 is TGTGCCAGCAGTAGCGCGGGGGCAAACACCATATATTTT. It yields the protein CASSSAGANTIYF.

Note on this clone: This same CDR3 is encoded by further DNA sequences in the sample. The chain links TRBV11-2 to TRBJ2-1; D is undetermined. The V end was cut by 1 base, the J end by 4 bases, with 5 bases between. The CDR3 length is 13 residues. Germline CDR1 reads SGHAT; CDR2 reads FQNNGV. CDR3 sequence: CASSLGQYNEQFF. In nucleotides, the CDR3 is TGTGCCAGCAGCTTAGGTCAGTACAATGAGCAGTTCTTC.

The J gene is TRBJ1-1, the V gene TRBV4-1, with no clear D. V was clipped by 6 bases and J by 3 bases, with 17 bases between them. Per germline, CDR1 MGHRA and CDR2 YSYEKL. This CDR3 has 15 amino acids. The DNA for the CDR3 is TGCGCCAGCAGACCCGTGGGCGGGTTGGACACTGAAGCTTTCTTT. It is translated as CASRPVGGLDTEAFF.

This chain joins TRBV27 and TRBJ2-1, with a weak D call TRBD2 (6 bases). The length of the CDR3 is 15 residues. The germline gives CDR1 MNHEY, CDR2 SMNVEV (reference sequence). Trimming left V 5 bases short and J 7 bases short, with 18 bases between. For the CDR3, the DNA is TGTGCCAGCAGTCACAGGAGGGGTGGCACGAATGAGCAGTTCTTC. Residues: CASSHRRGGTNEQFF.

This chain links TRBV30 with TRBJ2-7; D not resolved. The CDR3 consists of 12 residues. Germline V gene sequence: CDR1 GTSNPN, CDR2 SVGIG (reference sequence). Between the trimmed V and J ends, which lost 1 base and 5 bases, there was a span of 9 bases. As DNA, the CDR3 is TGTGCCTGGAGTGCCCTTACGGACGAGCAGTACTTC. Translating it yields CAWSALTDEQYF.

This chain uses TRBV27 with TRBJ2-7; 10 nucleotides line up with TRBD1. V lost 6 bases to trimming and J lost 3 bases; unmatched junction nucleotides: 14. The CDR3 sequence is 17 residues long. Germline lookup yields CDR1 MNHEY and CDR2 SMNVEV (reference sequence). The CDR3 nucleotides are TGTGCCAGCAGCCGCACCGCCGGGACAGGGGCTGGCTACGAGCAGTACTTC. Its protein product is CASSRTAGTGAGYEQYF.

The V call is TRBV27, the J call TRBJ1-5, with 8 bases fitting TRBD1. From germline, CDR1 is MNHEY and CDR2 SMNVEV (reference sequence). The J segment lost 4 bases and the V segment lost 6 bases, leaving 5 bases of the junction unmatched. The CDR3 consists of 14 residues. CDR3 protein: CASRSTGDNQPQHF. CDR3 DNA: TGTGCCAGCAGATCGACAGGGGATAATCAGCCCCAGCATTTT.